This TCR beta chain was obtained from a study of T cells in narcolepsy. Whole-study findings and limits: Blood of same and different patients, but not healthy controls, reportedly held recurring autoreactive clonotypes.

Data came from immunoSEQ multiplex PCR; TCRdb stores just in-frame clones and leaves some out. The sample shows 20,000 to 25,000 clones, under 95% of them seen only once. Remarks on this clone: Its antigen is not known.

This CDR3 spans 15 amino acids. Trimming pared 1 base from V and 1 base from J, leaving 11 bases between. Germline lookup yields CDR1 SGHRS and CDR2 YFSETQ. The sequence derives from a human donor with narcolepsy. The sample comprised CD45RA- memory CD4+ T cells from PBMCs. The chain has TRBV5-1 and TRBJ1-1, with no clear D. The CDR3 protein is CASSLTELGNTEAFF. CDR3 nucleotides: TGCGCCAGCAGCTTGACGGAACTAGGGAACACTGAAGCTTTCTTT. The full variable domain, its missing parts supplied by reference TRBV5-1 and TRBJ1-1, is KAGVTQTPRYLIKTRGQQVTLSCSPISGHRSVSWYQQTPGQGLQFLFEYFSETQRNKGNFPGRFSGRQFSNSRSEMNVSTLELGDSALYLCASSLTELGNTEAFFGQGTRLTVV.